This TCR beta chain was recorded in a study of T cells in Graves' hyperthyroidism and ophthalmopathy (dated by TCRdb to about 2019). Broadly, across the study: Peripheral blood was collected at initial diagnosis, before any treatment. TCR V-J signatures able to tell the groups apart were searched for in a discovery cohort of 100 or so patients, of whom more than 40 had Graves' ophthalmopathy and 55 to 60 had stable Graves' hyperthyroidism. Prospective prediction of ophthalmopathy was tested in an independent validation cohort of 18 hyperthyroidism patients and approximately 17 patients who later progressed to ophthalmopathy. The 85 to 100 discovery patients were divided at random into training and test sets in a 7:3 ratio. Thyroid tissue and blood T-cell repertoires from more than 5 Graves' hyperthyroidism patients were also compared in the study. Following sampling, methimazole starting at 30 mg daily was given to hyperthyroidism patients, and high-dose intravenous methylprednisolone was given to ophthalmopathy patients. TCR Vbeta CDR3 sequencing of 120 to 150 peripheral blood samples (over 40 ophthalmopathy, 70 to 85 hyperthyroidism and around 17 progressor patients) is reported in the paper.

V drops 2 bases and J drops 3 bases, leaving 11 bases in between. For CDR1 and CDR2, the germline V gene lists MNHEY and SVGAGI. The CDR3 runs 14 amino acids, cysteine and phenylalanine included. Left in the record is the CDR3 DNA by itself, 42 bases read in frame from the first base. The hyperthyroidism patients were between 18 and 65 years old and newly diagnosed, with a disease duration of less than 2 months. The study excluded patients with uncontrolled infections, other autoimmune diseases, pregnancy or lactation. Diagnoses relied on clinical symptoms, serum thyroxine and TRAb, thyroid ultrasound and orbital computed tomography. Blood from progressor patients was drawn when they were first diagnosed with hyperthyroidism, before any ophthalmopathy symptoms appeared. Ficoll-Paque density gradient centrifugation was used to isolate PBMCs from approximately 10 ml of fresh peripheral blood. Patients classed as progressors first received a Graves' hyperthyroidism diagnosis and then went on to develop ophthalmopathy during follow-up. Total RNA was extracted with Trizol reagent, and quality was checked on an Agilent 2100 Bioanalyzer.

The investigation overall reported the following: In cross-validation, a model built on a 13 V-J signature told ophthalmopathy apart from stable hyperthyroidism with 85% to 90% sensitivity and 81% to 82% specificity, and in testing the same model reached 80%/75%. In validation, the model predicted progression to ophthalmopathy a median of roughly 6.1 months before onset, with roughly 70% sensitivity and about 72% specificity. Blood samples also contained most of the expanded thyroid clonotypes (frequency above 0.001), which suggests that blood repertoires may reflect thyroid immune responses. Sample size was not statistically predetermined, and blinding of investigators to group allocation was not performed.

There are a few counts of this clonotype. The antigen this receptor binds is unknown. No per-base quality is available; no much larger clone lies one base away. The TCR beta CDR3 regions were amplified from RNA transcripts. The TCR CDR3 was subjected to a first round of RT-PCR using the HTBI primer set and the Qiagen OneStep RT-PCR kit. The libraries were constructed in a second round of multiplex PCR and then size-selected and purified. The libraries were sequenced on an Illumina HiSeq2000 using paired-end 100 bp reads. Regarding the original processing steps: SOAPnuke was used to process the raw data, with reads discarded if the reads contained adapters or uncalled bases, had a mean Phred below 15, or lacked an exact constant-primer or identifier match. COPE v1.2.5 was used to merge high-quality paired reads, and clonotypes were defined as unique nucleotide sequences. MiTCR v1.1 was used to align clonotypes to the IMGT TRBV, TRBD and TRBJ reference segments. Only V-J combinations with frequency above 0.0001, covering 99% to 99.2% of repertoires, were analysed. The TCS score was defined as the ratio of F50 (clonal expansion) to E x V (chaos), calculated using BLOSUM62-based TCRdist between CDR3 peptides within each V-J. Welch's t-statistics and random forest reduced roughly 500 V-J features to roughly 13, which were used in a naive Bayes classifier (R e1071). The raw public data were reprocessed by TCRdb itself: fastp quality trimming at Q25, MiXCR clonotype calling, in-frame beta chains only. Rows with a matching CDR3 protein are joined into one entry that keeps the most common DNA and genes. TCRdb, not the original authors, processed these V and J calls. For this sample there are hundreds of thousands of distinct CDR3 sequences; 14% appear just once. The ten most abundant clones make up less than 6% of the sample.

What was sequenced was blood. The chain joins TRBV6-5 to TRBJ2-7; the D gene is perhaps TRBD1, from 6 matching bases. This sequence originates from a woman under 40 with Graves' hyperthyroidism that later progressed to Graves' ophthalmopathy. The CDR3 region reads CASSYRQAVYEQYF. The nucleotide sequence reads TGTGCCAGCAGTTACAGACAGGCCGTCTACGAGCAGTACTTC.